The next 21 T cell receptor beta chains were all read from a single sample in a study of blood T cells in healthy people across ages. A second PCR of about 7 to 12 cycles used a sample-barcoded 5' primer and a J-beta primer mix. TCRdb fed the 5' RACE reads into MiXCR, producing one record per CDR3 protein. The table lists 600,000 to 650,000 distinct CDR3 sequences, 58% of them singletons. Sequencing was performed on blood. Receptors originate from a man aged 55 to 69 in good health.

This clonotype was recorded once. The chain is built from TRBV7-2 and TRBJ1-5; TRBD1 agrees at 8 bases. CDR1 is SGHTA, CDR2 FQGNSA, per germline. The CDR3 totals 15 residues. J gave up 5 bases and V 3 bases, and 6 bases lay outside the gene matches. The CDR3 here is CASSFRQGPYQPQHF. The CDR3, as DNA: TGTGCCAGCAGCTTCCGACAGGGGCCATATCAGCCCCAGCATTTT.

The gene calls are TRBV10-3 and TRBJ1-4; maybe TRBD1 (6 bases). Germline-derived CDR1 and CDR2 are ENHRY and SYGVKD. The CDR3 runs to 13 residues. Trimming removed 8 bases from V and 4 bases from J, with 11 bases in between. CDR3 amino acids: CAIGGADNEKLFF. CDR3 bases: TGTGCCATCGGGGGGGCAGATAATGAAAAACTGTTTTTT.

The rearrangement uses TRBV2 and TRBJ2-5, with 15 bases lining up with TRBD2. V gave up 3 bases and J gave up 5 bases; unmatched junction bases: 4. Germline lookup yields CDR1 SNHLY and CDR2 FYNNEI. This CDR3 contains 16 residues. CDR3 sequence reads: CASSDGLAGGFETQYF. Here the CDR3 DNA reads TGTGCCAGCAGTGATGGACTAGCGGGGGGGTTTGAGACCCAGTACTTC.

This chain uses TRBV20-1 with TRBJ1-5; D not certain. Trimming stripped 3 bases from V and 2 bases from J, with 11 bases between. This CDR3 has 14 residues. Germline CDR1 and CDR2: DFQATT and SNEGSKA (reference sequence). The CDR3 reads CSASPGQGNQPQHF. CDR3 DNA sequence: TGCAGTGCTAGTCCCGGTCAGGGCAATCAGCCCCAGCATTTT.

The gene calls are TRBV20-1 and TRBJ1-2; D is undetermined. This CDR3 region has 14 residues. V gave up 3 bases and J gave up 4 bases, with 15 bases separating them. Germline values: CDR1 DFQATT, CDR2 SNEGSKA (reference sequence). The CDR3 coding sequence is TGCAGTGCTAGCCCCGAGAACCCAATCTATGGCTACACCTTC. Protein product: CSASPENPIYGYTF.

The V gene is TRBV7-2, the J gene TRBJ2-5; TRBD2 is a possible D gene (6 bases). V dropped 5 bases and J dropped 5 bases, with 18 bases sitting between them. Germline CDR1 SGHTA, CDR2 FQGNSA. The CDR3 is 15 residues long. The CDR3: CASSTLWRGRETQYF. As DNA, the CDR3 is TGTGCCAGCAGCACTCTCTGGCGGGGCCGGGAGACCCAGTACTTC.

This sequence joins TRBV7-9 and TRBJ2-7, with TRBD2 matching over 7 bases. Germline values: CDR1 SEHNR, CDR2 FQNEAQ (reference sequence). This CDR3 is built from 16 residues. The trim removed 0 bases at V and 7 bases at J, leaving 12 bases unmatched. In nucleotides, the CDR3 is TGTGCCAGCAGCTTAGCGGGAGGGCGGAGAGACAATGAGCAGTACTTC. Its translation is CASSLAGGRRDNEQYF. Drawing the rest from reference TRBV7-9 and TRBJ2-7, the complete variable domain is DTGVSQNPRHKITKRGQNVTFRCDPISEHNRLYWYRQTLGQGPEFLTYFQNEAQLEKSRLLSDRFSAERPKGSFSTLEIQRTEQGDSAMYLCASSLAGGRRDNEQYFGPGTRLTVT.

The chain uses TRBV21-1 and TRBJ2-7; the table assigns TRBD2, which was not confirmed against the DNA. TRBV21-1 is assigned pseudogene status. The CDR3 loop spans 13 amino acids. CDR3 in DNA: TGTGCCCCCGTGGCGGACTTTTCCTACGAGCAGTACTTC. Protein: CAPVADFSYEQYF.

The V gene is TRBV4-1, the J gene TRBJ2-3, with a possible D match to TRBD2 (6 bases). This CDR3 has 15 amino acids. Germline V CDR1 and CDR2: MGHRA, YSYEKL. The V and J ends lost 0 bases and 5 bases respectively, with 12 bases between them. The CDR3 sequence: CASSQEGLQRDTQYF. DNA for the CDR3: TGCGCCAGCAGCCAAGAGGGACTTCAGCGAGATACGCAGTATTTT.

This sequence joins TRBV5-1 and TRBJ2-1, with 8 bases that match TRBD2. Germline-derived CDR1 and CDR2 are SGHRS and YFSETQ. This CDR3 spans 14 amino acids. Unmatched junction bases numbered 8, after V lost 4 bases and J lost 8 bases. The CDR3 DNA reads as TGCGCCAGCAGCCCCGGACTAGCCAGCGATGAGCAGTTCTTC. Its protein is CASSPGLASDEQFF. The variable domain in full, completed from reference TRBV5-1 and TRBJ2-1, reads KAGVTQTPRYLIKTRGQQVTLSCSPISGHRSVSWYQQTPGQGLQFLFEYFSETQRNKGNFPGRFSGRQFSNSRSEMNVSTLELGDSALYLCASSPGLASDEQFFGPGTRLTVL.

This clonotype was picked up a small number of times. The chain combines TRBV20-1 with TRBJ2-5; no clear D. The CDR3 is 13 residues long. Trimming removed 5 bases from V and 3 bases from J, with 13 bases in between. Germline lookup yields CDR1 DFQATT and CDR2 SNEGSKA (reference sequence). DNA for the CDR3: TGCAGTGCTCCCCAGGTGGGGAAAGAGACCCAGTACTTC. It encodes CSAPQVGKETQYF.

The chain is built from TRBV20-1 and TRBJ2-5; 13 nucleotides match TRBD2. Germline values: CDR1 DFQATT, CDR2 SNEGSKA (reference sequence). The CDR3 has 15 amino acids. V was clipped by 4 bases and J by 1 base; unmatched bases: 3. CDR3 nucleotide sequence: TGCAGTGCTACCCGGACTAGCGGGGGCCAAGAGACCCAGTACTTC. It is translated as CSATRTSGGQETQYF.

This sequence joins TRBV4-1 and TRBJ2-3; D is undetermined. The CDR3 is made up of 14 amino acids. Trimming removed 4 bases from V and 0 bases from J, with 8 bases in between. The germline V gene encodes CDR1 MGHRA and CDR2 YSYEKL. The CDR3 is CASSRKTSTDTQYF. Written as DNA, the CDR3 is TGCGCCAGCAGCCGAAAGACTAGCACAGATACGCAGTATTTT.

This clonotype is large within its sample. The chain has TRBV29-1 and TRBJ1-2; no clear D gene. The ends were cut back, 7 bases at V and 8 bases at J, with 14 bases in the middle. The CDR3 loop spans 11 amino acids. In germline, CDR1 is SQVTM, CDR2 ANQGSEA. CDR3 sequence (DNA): TGCAGCGCCCCATCCGGGCGCGGCTACACCTTC. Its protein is CSAPSGRGYTF.

CDR3 amino acids: CASGLVQVSDRETEKLFF. The CDR3, as DNA: TGTGCTAGTGGTTTGGTACAAGTCTCCGACAGGGAGACCGAAAAACTGTTTTTT. This chain links TRBV12-5 with TRBJ1-4; the match to TRBD1 covers 7 bases. The CDR3 totals 18 residues. The germline V gene has CDR1 LGHNT and CDR2 FRNRAP. The V gene end was trimmed by 0 bases and the J gene end by 8 bases; junction bases not matched to a gene: 15.

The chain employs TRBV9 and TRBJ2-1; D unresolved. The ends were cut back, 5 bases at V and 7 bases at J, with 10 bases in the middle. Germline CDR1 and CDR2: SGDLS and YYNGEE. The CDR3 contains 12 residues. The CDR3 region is CASRGDLNEQFF. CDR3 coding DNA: TGTGCCAGCAGGGGTGACCTGAATGAGCAGTTCTTC.

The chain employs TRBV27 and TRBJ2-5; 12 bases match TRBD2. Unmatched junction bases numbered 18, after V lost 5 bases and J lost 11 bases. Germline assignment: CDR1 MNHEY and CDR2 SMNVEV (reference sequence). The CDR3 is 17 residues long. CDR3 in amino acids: CASSPRTSGAHYNEQYF. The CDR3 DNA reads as TGTGCCAGCAGTCCACGGACTAGCGGGGCCCACTACAATGAGCAGTACTTC.

The CDR3 region has the DNA TGCGCCAGCAGTGAGGCGATGATAGGCTATGGCTACACCTTC. This gives the protein CASSEAMIGYGYTF. The chain is built from TRBV10-2 and TRBJ1-2; D remains ambiguous. Trimming removed 2 bases from V and 4 bases from J, with 11 bases in between. The CDR3 is made up of 14 amino acids. Germline V gene lookup returns CDR1 WSHSY and CDR2 SAAADI.

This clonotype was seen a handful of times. CDR3 coding DNA: TGCAGTGCTGGCGCGACGGGGGCTAGAAGAGAGACCCAGTACTTC. This translates into CSAGATGARRETQYF. This chain connects TRBV20-1 to TRBJ2-5; possibly TRBD1 or TRBD2 for D (6 bases each). CDR1 and CDR2 (germline): DFQATT, SNEGSKA (reference sequence). The CDR3 sequence is 15 residues long. Trimming left V 5 bases short and J 4 bases short, with 20 bases between.

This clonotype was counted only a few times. The CDR3 loop is CATSGHPDTQYF. CDR3 DNA sequence: TGTGCCACCAGCGGACACCCAGATACGCAGTATTTT. The rearrangement uses TRBV24-1 and TRBJ2-3; D is possibly TRBD1 (5 bases). Trimming removed 7 bases from V and 4 bases from J, with 8 bases in between. Germline CDR1 KGHDR, CDR2 SFDVKD. The CDR3 has 12 amino acids.

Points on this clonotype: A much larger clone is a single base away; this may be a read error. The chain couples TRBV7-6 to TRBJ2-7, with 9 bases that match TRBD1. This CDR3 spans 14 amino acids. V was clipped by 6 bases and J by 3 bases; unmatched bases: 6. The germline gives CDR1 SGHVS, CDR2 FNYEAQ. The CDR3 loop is CASRPTGQGYEQYF. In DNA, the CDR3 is TGTGCCAGCAGACCTACGGGACAGGGCTACGAGCAGTACTTC. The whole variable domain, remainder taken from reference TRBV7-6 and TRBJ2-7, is GAGVSQSPRYKVTKRGQDVALRCDPISGHVSLYWYRQALGQGPEFLTYFNYEAQQDKSGLPNDRFSAERPEGSISTLTIQRTEQRDSAMYRCASRPTGQGYEQYFGPGTRLTVT.